The next 32 T cell receptor beta chains were all read from a single sample in a study of blood T cell repertoires in COVID-19. TCRdb keeps only in-frame clones here, not all; method: immunoSEQ multiplex PCR. Here the sample spans roughly 200,000 clones, about four fifths being singletons. Source material: peripheral blood. Receptors were obtained from a man in his sixties with acute or convalescent COVID-19.

The chain carries TRBV6-5 and TRBJ1-5; TRBD1 is a possible D gene (5 bases). V lost 7 bases and J lost 5, with 12 bases in between. Germline CDR1 reads MNHEY; CDR2 reads SVGAGI. The CDR3 sequence is 13 residues long. The CDR3 loop reads CASTEQVYQPQHF. In DNA form, the CDR3 reads TGTGCCAGCACCGAACAGGTTTATCAGCCCCAGCATTTT.

This clone appeared a single time. The chain has TRBV10-3 and TRBJ2-1, with a tentative D call TRBD2 (6 bases). The germline CDR1 and CDR2 sequences are ENHRY and SYGVKD. Trimming removed 11 bases at V and 6 bases at J, with 23 bases between. CDR3 size: 15 residues. CDR3 bases: TGTGCCGCGCTCGGGGCTAGCGATCATTTCAATGAGCAGTTCTTC. It is translated as CAALGASDHFNEQFF.

CDR3 in amino acids: CASSQGGGGSSHSPLHF. The CDR3 DNA sequence: TGTGCCAGCAGCCAAGGGGGGGGTGGCAGCTCCCATTCACCCCTCCACTTT. V is TRBV3-1 (or the pseudogene TRBV3-2) and J is TRBJ1-6; D possibly corresponds to TRBD1 (5 bases). This CDR3 comprises 17 residues. From germline, CDR1 is LGHDT and CDR2 YNNKEL (reference sequence). V was trimmed by 1 base and J by 8 bases, leaving 18 bases between them.

This clone was detected only a few times. The chain combines TRBV6-6 with TRBJ1-1; unclear D gene. CDR1 MNHNY and CDR2 SVGAGI come from the germline V gene (reference sequence). V dropped 5 bases and J dropped 3 bases, with 13 bases sitting between them. CDR3 length: 14 amino acids. The CDR3 here is CASSTGERYTEAFF. In DNA form, the CDR3 reads TGTGCCAGCAGTACGGGTGAGCGGTACACTGAAGCTTTCTTT.

The genes are TRBV4-1 and TRBJ2-3; maybe TRBD1 (6 bases). Trimming left V 0 bases short and J 4 bases short, with 17 bases between. The CDR3 has 17 amino acids. The V gene's germline CDR1 is MGHRA and CDR2 YSYEKL. CDR3 nucleotide sequence: TGCGCCAGCAGCCAAGAGGTGGCGTTGGGGGCTTCAGATACGCAGTATTTT. Translation gives CASSQEVALGASDTQYF.

The V and J genes are TRBV6-5 and TRBJ2-3, with a possible D match to TRBD2 (5 bases). CDR3 length: 12 amino acids. Germline assignment: CDR1 MNHEY and CDR2 SVGAGI. V lost 6 bases and J 8 bases, leaving 12 bases between the germline ends. CDR3 nucleotide sequence: TGTGCCAGCAGACCGACTGCGGGTACGCAGTATTTT. Translated: CASRPTAGTQYF.

This clone was counted between two and nine times. The gene calls are TRBV7-7 and TRBJ2-1, with 8 bases lining up with TRBD1. The germline V gene encodes CDR1 SSHAT and CDR2 FNYEAQ (reference sequence). This CDR3 comprises 15 residues. The ends lost 3 bases at V and 7 bases at J; junction bases unmatched: 8. The CDR3 DNA reads TGTGCCAGCAGCTTTGCAGGGACAGGAGCGAATGAGCAGTTCTTC. It is translated as CASSFAGTGANEQFF.

This clone is a singleton in its sample. The V call is TRBV5-5, the J call TRBJ2-7; D might be TRBD1 (5 bases). Germline lookup yields CDR1 SGHKS and CDR2 YYEKEE (reference sequence). V shed 7 bases and J shed 2 bases, with 10 bases lying between them. The CDR3 runs to 12 residues. CDR3 nucleotide sequence: TGTGCCAGCGAACAGGACCCCTACGAGCAGTACTTC. Encoded protein: CASEQDPYEQYF.

A single count supports this clone. V and J are TRBV24-1 and TRBJ2-1; tentative D call: TRBD1 (6 bases). Trimming stripped 3 bases from V and 8 bases from J, with 7 bases between. The germline gives CDR1 KGHDR, CDR2 SFDVKD. This CDR3 has 12 amino acids. CDR3 coding DNA: TGTGCCACCAGTGATGGGGGCTATGAGCAGTTCTTC. It encodes CATSDGGYEQFF.

At least ten counts were recorded for this clone. This chain links TRBV5-6 with TRBJ1-5; D call uncertain. The germline V gene has CDR1 SGHDT and CDR2 YYEEEE. The CDR3 length is 12 residues. Deletions cut 1 base from V and 7 bases from J, with 6 bases between. The CDR3 DNA follows: TGTGCCAGCAGCTTGTTTTCGCAGCCCCAGCATTTT. Translating it yields CASSLFSQPQHF.

The table lists this clone with a count of one. This rearrangement joins TRBV6-5 to TRBJ2-1; 7 bases map to TRBD2. The junction had 7 bases not matched to a gene; V was cut back by 2 bases and J by 6 bases. The CDR3 length is 15 residues. Germline CDR1 MNHEY, CDR2 SVGAGI. CDR3 sequence: CASSYGRERGNEQFF. CDR3 sequence (DNA): TGTGCCAGCAGTTACGGGCGGGAGAGGGGCAATGAGCAGTTCTTC.

This chain joins TRBV19 and TRBJ1-4; the D gene is possibly TRBD1 (5 bases). The CDR3 sequence is 13 residues long. Germline CDR1 LNHDA, CDR2 SQIVND (reference sequence). Trimming removed 7 bases from V and 6 bases from J, with 12 bases in between. The CDR3 sequence is CASTQTQDEKLFF. As DNA, the CDR3 is TGTGCCAGTACGCAAACACAGGATGAAAAACTGTTTTTT.

The gene calls are TRBV6-5 and TRBJ1-3, with TRBD1 matching 7 bases. The CDR3 has 15 amino acids. Trimming at V came to 5 bases and at J to 8 bases, leaving 12 bases not matched to a gene. Germline values: CDR1 MNHEY, CDR2 SVGAGI. The CDR3 nucleotides are TGTGCCAGCAGTCCCCCGACAGGGTTGGGATACACCATATATTTT. It translates to CASSPPTGLGYTIYF.

The chain couples TRBV12-5 to TRBJ2-1; tentatively, D is TRBD2 (6 bases). Germline CDR1 reads LGHNT; CDR2 reads FRNRAP. The CDR3 covers 17 residues. The V end was cut by 9 bases, the J end by 3 bases, with 24 bases between. The CDR3 nucleotides read TGTGCTAGCCTCACTTTTAGCGGCCCCGAATTCTACAATGAGCAGTTCTTC. Amino acids: CASLTFSGPEFYNEQFF.

The CDR3 here is CASSYQRGGRNEQFF. In nucleotides, the CDR3 is TGTGCCAGCAGCTACCAGCGGGGGGGTAGGAATGAGCAGTTCTTC. The V call is TRBV7-2, the J call TRBJ2-1; 10 bases map to TRBD2. The CDR3 is made up of 15 amino acids. Germline V gene data show CDR1 as SGHTA and CDR2 as FQGNSA. Germline trimming cut 4 bases from V and 7 bases from J; bases unmatched to any gene: 7.

The rearrangement links TRBV7-2 to TRBJ1-3; a weak D match, TRBD1 (5 bases). Germline CDR1 reads SGHTA; CDR2 reads FQGNSA. Trimming left V 2 bases short and J 9 bases short, with 17 bases between. The CDR3 contains 15 residues. DNA of the CDR3: TGTGCCAGCAGCTTATCCGGGACCCCGGGGGGCACCATATATTTT. Translating gives CASSLSGTPGGTIYF. The full variable domain, its missing parts supplied by reference TRBV7-2 and TRBJ1-3, is GAGVSQSPSNKVTEKGKDVELRCDPISGHTALYWYRQSLGQGLEFLIYFQGNSAPDKSGLPSDRFSAERTGGSVSTLTIQRTQQEDSAVYLCASSLSGTPGGTIYFGEGSWLTVV.

The CDR3 DNA is TGTGCCAGCAGCTCTCGAGATACGCAGTATTTT. This translates into CASSSRDTQYF. The V and J genes are TRBV9 and TRBJ2-3; D is ambiguous. Germline values: CDR1 SGDLS, CDR2 YYNGEE. This CDR3 is 11 amino acids long. The V end lost 4 bases, the J end lost 5 bases, and 5 bases lay between the germline ends.

CDR3 residues: CASSLWTVGNTIYF. CDR3 DNA sequence: TGTGCCAGCAGCCTCTGGACAGTCGGAAACACCATATATTTT. The rearrangement links TRBV6-2 or TRBV6-3 to TRBJ1-3, with D maybe TRBD1 (6 bases). Germline V lookup: CDR1 MNHEY, CDR2 SVGEGT. The CDR3 spans 14 residues. V was shortened by 6 bases and J by 4 bases, with 13 bases between the two germline ends.

Only a few counts were recorded for this clone. The chain recombines TRBV20-1 with TRBJ2-7, with 9 bases aligning to TRBD1. Germline assignment: CDR1 DFQATT and CDR2 SNEGSKA (reference sequence). Unmatched junction bases numbered 10, after V lost 3 bases and J lost 4 bases. The CDR3 is 15 amino acids. The CDR3, as DNA: TGCAGTGCTAGTTCCAGAGGACAGGGGACTTACGAGCAGTACTTC. Translating it yields CSASSRGQGTYEQYF.

V gene TRBV2 combines with J gene TRBJ2-3; D gene ambiguous. The germline gives CDR1 SNHLY, CDR2 FYNNEI. CDR3 length: 14 amino acids. V dropped 6 bases and J dropped 0 bases, with 10 bases sitting between them. CDR3: CASRREFSTDTQYF. CDR3 in DNA: TGTGCCAGCAGGAGAGAGTTCAGCACAGATACGCAGTATTTT.

This clone occurred once. The chain employs TRBV20-1 and TRBJ2-1, with TRBD2 matching 9 bases. Germline CDR1 is DFQATT and CDR2 is SNEGSKA (reference sequence). The CDR3 has 16 amino acids. The V and J ends lost 3 bases and 4 bases, in that order; junction bases with no gene match: 10. CDR3 DNA sequence: TGCAGTGCTAGTAGGTTAACGGCGGGGGGGTACAATGAGCAGTTCTTC. It encodes CSASRLTAGGYNEQFF.

V and J are TRBV24-1 and TRBJ2-3; 9 bases match TRBD2. Germline lookup yields CDR1 KGHDR and CDR2 SFDVKD. This CDR3 has 15 residues. V gave up 4 bases and J gave up 1 base; unmatched junction bases: 2. Written as DNA, the CDR3 is TGTGCCACCAGTGACGTAGCGGGGGGCACAGATACGCAGTATTTT. This translates into CATSDVAGGTDTQYF.

The V call is TRBV10-1, the J call TRBJ2-1; TRBD2 matches 7 bases. The CDR3 is 16 residues long. Germline CDR1 is WNHNN and CDR2 is SYGVQD (reference sequence). V lost 0 bases and J lost 7; bases outside the gene matches: 9. CDR3 residues: CASSESGGSPRNEQFF. Written as DNA, the CDR3 is TGCGCCAGCAGTGAGTCAGGCGGGAGCCCTAGGAATGAGCAGTTCTTC.

The CDR3 region is CASSLWGGRVNEQFF. CDR3 DNA: TGTGCCAGCAGCTTGTGGGGCGGGAGGGTAAATGAGCAGTTCTTC. This sequence joins TRBV7-2 and TRBJ2-1; 9 nucleotides match TRBD2. The CDR3 contains 15 residues. V lost 3 bases and J lost 7; bases outside the gene matches: 7. In germline, CDR1 is SGHTA, CDR2 FQGNSA.

The CDR3 nucleotides read TGTGCCAGCAGCTTAGGACGACAGGCCTACAATGAGCAGTTCTTC. This codes for CASSLGRQAYNEQFF. The chain uses TRBV11-2 and TRBJ2-1, with D possibly matching TRBD1 (6 bases). This CDR3 is built from 15 residues. V lost 1 base to trimming and J lost 2 bases, with 9 bases between them. The germline V gene encodes CDR1 SGHAT and CDR2 FQNNGV.

The chain carries TRBV30 and TRBJ2-7; D perhaps matches TRBD1 (6 bases). Trimming took 3 bases from V and 0 from J, leaving 18 bases between them. Germline V gene lookup returns CDR1 GTSNPN and CDR2 SVGIG (reference sequence). This CDR3 spans 16 amino acids. This CDR3 reads CAWSNQGSSHSYEQYF. In nucleotides, the CDR3 is TGTGCCTGGAGCAATCAGGGGTCATCCCACTCCTACGAGCAGTACTTC.

V usage is TRBV27 and J usage is TRBJ2-1; TRBD2 agrees at 11 bases. V gave up 2 bases and J gave up 0 bases; unmatched junction bases: 0. The CDR3 covers 16 residues. CDR1 is MNHEY, CDR2 SMNVEV, per germline (reference sequence). The CDR3 reads CASSLTSGSSYNEQFF. The CDR3 nucleotides read TGTGCCAGCAGTTTAACTAGCGGGAGCTCCTACAATGAGCAGTTCTTC.

The genes are TRBV10-2 and TRBJ1-4; weak D call: TRBD1 (6 bases). This CDR3 is built from 18 residues. With 3 bases removed from V and 3 bases from J, the gap between germline ends came to 20 bases. CDR1 and CDR2 (germline): WSHSY, SAAADI. The CDR3 sequence is CASSEGHRVGQSNEKLFF. As DNA, the CDR3 is TGCGCCAGCAGTGAAGGTCACAGGGTGGGGCAATCTAATGAAAAACTGTTTTTT.

The rearrangement joins TRBV3-1 (or the pseudogene TRBV3-2) to TRBJ1-5, with 9 bases matching TRBD1. CDR3 length: 15 residues. Germline CDR1 LGHDT, CDR2 YNNKEL (reference sequence). With V trimmed by 5 bases and J by 7 bases, 9 bases remained unmatched. CDR3 amino acids: CASSAGRDRDQPQHF. CDR3 bases: TGTGCCAGCAGCGCCGGCCGGGACAGGGACCAGCCCCAGCATTTT.

CDR3: CASSLRLAGGELFF. CDR3 coding DNA: TGTGCCAGCAGCTTAAGGCTTGCGGGCGGGGAGCTGTTTTTT. V is TRBV7-9 and J is TRBJ2-2; D possibly corresponds to TRBD2 (5 bases). The CDR3 is 14 amino acids. The germline V and J ends were trimmed by 2 bases and 7 bases, with 11 bases remaining between them. Per the germline V gene, CDR1 is SEHNR and CDR2 is FQNEAQ (reference sequence).

The rearrangement uses TRBV19 and TRBJ2-7; 9 bases match TRBD2. The germline CDR1 and CDR2 sequences are LNHDA and SQIVND (reference sequence). CDR3 length: 15 residues. J was trimmed by 6 bases and V by 5 bases; bases with no gene match: 11. The CDR3 nucleotides read TGTGCCAGTAGTCCCTCGGATAGCGGGAGATCCGAGCAGTACTTC. This translates into CASSPSDSGRSEQYF.

This clone was found once. V gene TRBV27 combines with J gene TRBJ1-6; TRBD1 aligns across 7 bases. In germline, CDR1 is MNHEY, CDR2 SMNVEV (reference sequence). The CDR3 extends over 15 amino acids. V lost 2 bases to trimming and J lost 3 bases; unmatched junction nucleotides: 1. The CDR3 spells CASSLGTVYNSPLHF. DNA for the CDR3: TGTGCCAGCAGTTTAGGGACAGTCTATAATTCACCCCTCCACTTT.